What follows are 22 T cell receptor beta chains derived from one specimen sequenced in a study of shared T cell receptors in the human thymus. The repertoire was sequenced with immunoSEQ multiplex PCR; TCRdb's copy has only in-frame clones and lacks some. The profile shows 540,000 or so clones, 75% to 85% of them singletons. These same records also appear under a second study, on human thymus T cells.

The sample taken for sequencing was thymocytes. The receptors come from a boy younger than two with a congenital heart defect.

The chain is built from TRBV7-8 and TRBJ2-5; 9 bases map to TRBD1. Per the germline V gene, CDR1 is SGHVS and CDR2 is FQNEAQ. J was trimmed by 4 bases and V by 4 bases; bases with no gene match: 7. This CDR3 contains 15 residues. CDR3 bases: TGTGCCAGCAGCTCCTCCGGGACAGGGAGAGAGACCCAGTACTTC. Its protein is CASSSSGTGRETQYF.

The chain has TRBV9 and TRBJ1-2; D possibly corresponds to TRBD1 (6 bases). V shed 8 bases and J shed 3 bases, with 14 bases lying between them. This CDR3 is built from 13 residues. The germline V gene has CDR1 SGDLS and CDR2 YYNGEE. The chain's CDR3 is CASVGGLDYGYTF. Written as DNA, the CDR3 is TGTGCCAGTGTCGGGGGGCTCGACTATGGCTACACCTTC.

This sequence joins TRBV13 and TRBJ2-7; tentatively, D is TRBD2 (6 bases). V was pared by 2 bases and J by 0 bases, with 11 bases between. CDR1 is PRHDT, CDR2 FYEKMQ, per germline (reference sequence). This CDR3 has 15 residues. The chain's CDR3 is CASSLRLAHSYEQYF. The CDR3 nucleotides read TGTGCCAGCAGCTTAAGGCTAGCGCACTCCTACGAGCAGTACTTC.

The genes are TRBV6-5 and TRBJ1-2, with 12 bases lining up with TRBD1. The germline gives CDR1 MNHEY, CDR2 SVGAGI. V gave up 6 bases and J gave up 8 bases; unmatched junction bases: 10. The CDR3 has 15 amino acids. In DNA, the CDR3 is TGTGCCAGCAGCCGGGGGGACAGGGGGCTTTACGGCTACACCTTC. Protein sequence: CASSRGDRGLYGYTF.

The chain uses TRBV5-5 and TRBJ1-2; 7 bases fit TRBD1. Germline CDR1 and CDR2: SGHKS and YYEKEE (reference sequence). Unmatched junction bases numbered 3, after V lost 3 bases and J lost 4 bases. The CDR3 contains 13 residues. CDR3 amino acids: CASSSTGSYGYTF. For the CDR3, the DNA is TGTGCCAGCAGCTCGACAGGGTCCTATGGCTACACCTTC.

The CDR3 DNA reads TGTGCCAGCAGTGCGGAGTCTCAGCGTAAAAACATTCAGTACTTC. This sequence encodes CASSAESQRKNIQYF. The chain is built from TRBV2 and TRBJ2-4; unclear D gene. The germline V and J ends were trimmed by 4 bases and 4 bases, with 14 bases remaining between them. There are 15 residues in the CDR3. Looked up from germline, CDR1 is SNHLY and CDR2 is FYNNEI.

The chain is built from TRBV7-9 and TRBJ1-2; D is uncertain. V dropped 5 bases and J dropped 8 bases, with 12 bases sitting between them. The germline V gene has CDR1 SEHNR and CDR2 FQNEAQ (reference sequence). The CDR3 is 12 residues long. CDR3 nucleotide sequence: TGTGCCAGCAGCGCCGTCCTAGGCGGCTACACCTTC. Translated, it gives CASSAVLGGYTF.

The chain carries TRBV14 and TRBJ1-2; D is unresolved. There are 14 residues in the CDR3. V gave up 0 bases and J gave up 2 bases, with 7 bases separating them. In germline, CDR1 is SGHDN, CDR2 FVKESK. CDR3 loop: CASSQDGQNYGYTF. The CDR3 bases are TGTGCCAGCAGCCAAGATGGGCAGAACTATGGCTACACCTTC.

The chain employs TRBV28 and TRBJ2-2, with D maybe TRBD2 (6 bases). The germline gives CDR1 MDHEN, CDR2 SYDVKM. With 6 bases removed from V and 7 bases from J, the gap between germline ends came to 12 bases. CDR3 length: 13 residues. Here the CDR3 reads CASSRGRGGELFF. The CDR3 DNA is TGTGCCAGCAGCCGAGGGCGGGGCGGGGAGCTGTTTTTT.

This clone was observed a few times. V usage is TRBV12-5 and J usage is TRBJ1-1; 7 bases match TRBD1. Germline V gene lookup returns CDR1 LGHNT and CDR2 FRNRAP. The CDR3 covers 14 residues. V shed 8 bases, J shed 3 bases, and the junction held 9 bases outside the gene matches. The CDR3 is CASKIDRDHTEAFF. The DNA for the CDR3 is TGTGCTAGTAAGATCGACAGGGATCACACTGAAGCTTTCTTT.

This clone was seen just once. Other DNA sequences in the sample encode the same CDR3. The chain employs TRBV27 and TRBJ2-1, with 8 bases aligning to TRBD2. CDR3 length: 16 residues. After removal of 5 bases from V and 2 bases from J, the junction contained 8 bases not matched to a gene. Germline assignment: CDR1 MNHEY and CDR2 SMNVEV (reference sequence). This CDR3 is CASSPPSGGPYNEQFF. CDR3 in DNA: TGTGCCAGCAGTCCCCCCAGCGGGGGTCCCTACAATGAGCAGTTCTTC.

This clone was seen a single time. The chain employs TRBV18 and TRBJ2-7; TRBD1 matches 9 bases. The CDR3 is made up of 14 amino acids. The V and J ends lost 3 bases and 2 bases, in that order; junction bases with no gene match: 2. The germline V gene has CDR1 KGHSH and CDR2 LQKENI. In nucleotides, the CDR3 is TGTGCCAGCTCACCCGGGACAGGGCCCTACGAGCAGTACTTC. Its protein is CASSPGTGPYEQYF.

This clone was observed a handful of times. This chain connects TRBV11-2 to TRBJ2-7, with D hard to call. CDR1 is SGHAT and CDR2 is FQNNGV in the germline V gene. The V end lost 5 bases, the J end lost 4 bases, and 6 bases lay between the germline ends. This CDR3 is 11 amino acids long. In DNA form, the CDR3 reads TGTGCCAGCAGCGTCAGATACGAGCAGTACTTC. Translated, it gives CASSVRYEQYF.

This clone was recorded only once. The rearrangement links TRBV2 to TRBJ2-3; TRBD2 matches at 14 bases. Per the germline V gene, CDR1 is SNHLY and CDR2 is FYNNEI. V lost 4 bases, J lost 2 bases, and 2 bases stayed unmatched. The CDR3 runs 16 residues. The CDR3 DNA sequence: TGTGCCAGCAGTGGGGGACTAGCGGGAGCCACAGATACGCAGTATTTT. Its translation: CASSGGLAGATDTQYF.

This clone has only a few counts. The chain employs TRBV5-1 and TRBJ2-3; D possibly corresponds to TRBD2 (6 bases). The CDR3 runs 14 residues. From germline, CDR1 is SGHRS and CDR2 YFSETQ. V was clipped by 4 bases and J by 4 bases, with 13 bases between them. The CDR3 DNA follows: TGCGCCAGCAGCGGCCGGGAGAGGTCAGATACGCAGTATTTT. Encoded protein: CASSGRERSDTQYF.

This clone has more than one count but fewer than ten. This chain uses TRBV25-1 with TRBJ2-7; 9 bases agree with TRBD2. The CDR3 contains 16 residues. Germline CDR1 MGHDK, CDR2 SYGVNS. The junction had 5 bases not matched to a gene; V was cut back by 0 bases and J by 2 bases. CDR3 DNA sequence: TGTGCCAGCAGTGAATATATAGCGGGAGTGACCTACGAGCAGTACTTC. Residues: CASSEYIAGVTYEQYF.

This clone was counted a few times. DNA for the CDR3: TGTGCCACGGCCGGGACTAGCAATTCCTACGAGCAGTACTTC. Protein product: CATAGTSNSYEQYF. The chain recombines TRBV15 with TRBJ2-7; 9 bases are shared with TRBD2. The CDR3 contains 14 residues. The junction had 7 bases not matched to a gene; V was cut back by 9 bases and J by 1 base. Germline CDR1 reads LNHNV; CDR2 reads YYDKDF (reference sequence).

On this clone itself: The sample contains more than one DNA sequence encoding this CDR3. The chain joins TRBV4-3 to TRBJ2-7, with TRBD2 matching 12 bases. The V gene end was trimmed by 0 bases and the J gene end by 2 bases; junction bases not matched to a gene: 2. The CDR3 has 16 residues. CDR1 and CDR2 (germline): LGHNA, YSLEER. CDR3 nucleotides: TGCGCCAGCAGCCAAGACAGGACTAGCGGGACCTACGAGCAGTACTTC. Translating it yields CASSQDRTSGTYEQYF.

The chain joins TRBV10-2 to TRBJ2-7, with TRBD2 matching 11 bases. V lost 6 bases and J lost 1; bases outside the gene matches: 2. From germline, CDR1 is WSHSY and CDR2 SAAADI. The CDR3 covers 14 residues. Written as DNA, the CDR3 is TGCGCCAGCAGGGCTAGCGGGGGGTCCTACGAGCAGTACTTC. Amino acid sequence: CASRASGGSYEQYF.

This clone was recorded once. The gene calls are TRBV4-1 and TRBJ2-3, with 13 bases aligning to TRBD2. Germline lookup yields CDR1 MGHRA and CDR2 YSYEKL. The CDR3 extends over 17 amino acids. The ends lost 3 bases at V and 6 bases at J; junction bases unmatched: 9. The CDR3 DNA sequence: TGCGCCAGCAGCCACCTTCGGACTAGCGGGAGTCGGGATACGCAGTATTTT. It codes for CASSHLRTSGSRDTQYF.

This chain connects TRBV5-4 to TRBJ2-5; TRBD2 matches 9 bases. The CDR3 runs 16 residues. Per germline, CDR1 SGHNT and CDR2 YYREEE (reference sequence). V was clipped by 0 bases and J by 0 bases; unmatched bases: 3. The CDR3 region is CASSLEASGNQETQYF. In DNA form, the CDR3 reads TGTGCCAGCAGCTTGGAAGCTAGCGGGAACCAAGAGACCCAGTACTTC.

The chain carries TRBV6-6 and TRBJ1-1; D gene ambiguous. The CDR3 consists of 16 residues. The V gene lost 6 bases and the J gene lost 0 bases, with 17 bases spanning the gap. CDR1 MNHNY and CDR2 SVGAGI come from the germline V gene (reference sequence). CDR3 amino acids: CASSYVLRGMNTEAFF. The CDR3 DNA is TGTGCCAGCAGCTATGTCCTCCGAGGGATGAACACTGAAGCTTTCTTT.